These T cell receptor beta chains were read from a single sample in a study of blood T cell repertoires in COVID-19. Profiled with immunoSEQ multiplex PCR; TCRdb holds only in-frame clones, not every one. The table has roughly 230,000 clones, roughly 80% seen once; the top ten hold approximately 8%. The specimen was peripheral blood. These receptors were obtained from an elderly woman with acute or convalescent COVID-19. Each CDR3 is given with its conserved first and last residue. The D gene is left open where the match is weak. The size entry is marked missing in some rows and otherwise reads once, few, many or a size class.

j_call | clone_size | v_call | d_call | cdr3_aa | cdr3_nt
TRBJ2-6 | - | TRBV7-2 | - | CASSGQVSGGANVLTF | TGTGCCAGCAGCGGGCAGGTCTCGGGGGGGGCCAACGTCCTGACTTTC
TRBJ2-3 | - | TRBV5-1 | TRBD2 | CASRTLAGGGTDTQYF | TGCGCCAGCCGAACCCTAGCGGGAGGGGGCACAGATACGCAGTATTTT
TRBJ2-3 | - | TRBV14 | TRBD2 | CASSPARTSIIDTQYF | TGTGCCAGCAGCCCCGCCCGGACTAGCATCATTGATACGCAGTATTTT
TRBJ1-1 | few | TRBV29-1 | - | CSVKHIQRGLTEAFF | TGCAGCGTCAAACACATACAGCGGGGGTTGACTGAAGCTTTCTTT
TRBJ1-5 | - | TRBV1 | - | CTSSRSYRDRKYSNQPQHF | TGCACCAGCAGCCGATCCTACCGGGACAGAAAATATAGCAATCAGCCCCAGCATTTT
TRBJ2-7 | - | TRBV21-1 | - | CASTEDRDSNRYEQYF | TGTGCCAGCACAGAAGACCGGGACTCAAATCGCTACGAGCAGTACTTC
TRBJ1-2 | - | TRBV6-6 | - | CASSSADGSMYGYTF | TGTGCCAGCAGTAGTGCGGACGGGAGTATGTATGGCTACACCTTC
TRBJ1-5 | - | TRBV27 | TRBD1 | CASSLTGTGTYSNQPQHF | TGTGCCAGCAGTTTGACAGGGACAGGGACCTATAGCAATCAGCCCCAGCATTTT
TRBJ1-5 | - | TRBV5-1 | - | CASSLGSGNQPQHF | TGCGCCAGCAGCTTGGGTAGCGGCAATCAGCCCCAGCATTTT
TRBJ1-2 | - | TRBV4-1 | - | CASSQERSLNYGYTF | TGCGCCAGCAGCCAAGAACGGTCTCTAAACTATGGCTACACCTTC
TRBJ2-2 | - | TRBV3-1/TRBV3-2 | TRBD1 | CASSSTGGNTGELFF | TGTGCCAGCAGCTCGACAGGGGGCAACACCGGGGAGCTGTTTTTT
TRBJ1-2 | once | TRBV6-6 | - | CASSYSAGSNYGYTF | TGTGCCAGCAGTTACTCGGCAGGATCTAACTATGGCTACACCTTC
TRBJ2-3 | few | TRBV7-3 | TRBD1 | CASSLGYRTGGETDTQYF | TGTGCCAGCAGCTTAGGCTATCGAACAGGGGGCGAGACAGATACGCAGTATTTT
TRBJ1-1 | - | TRBV19 | TRBD1 | CASRPDRVRTEAFF | TGTGCCAGTAGACCGGACAGGGTACGTACTGAAGCTTTCTTT
TRBJ2-1 | - | TRBV6-1 | - | CASSEAPRQGEKFF | TGTGCCAGCAGTGAAGCGCCTAGGCAGGGCGAGAAGTTCTTC
TRBJ1-3 | - | TRBV5-1 | TRBD1 | CASSLVGGTGSGNTIYF | TGCGCCAGCAGCTTGGTAGGGGGCACGGGCTCTGGAAACACCATATATTTT
TRBJ1-1 | - | TRBV19 | TRBD1 | CASRTTGATEAFF | TGTGCCAGTAGGACGACAGGGGCCACTGAAGCTTTCTTT
TRBJ2-2 | - | TRBV24-1 | - | CATNAGTTGELFF | TGTGCCACCAATGCGGGGACCACCGGGGAGCTGTTTTTT
TRBJ1-4 | - | TRBV12-3/TRBV12-4 | - | CASGDWANEKLFF | TGTGCCTCCGGGGATTGGGCTAATGAAAAACTGTTTTTT
TRBJ2-2 | - | TRBV28 | - | CASSLQVGELFF | TGTGCCAGCAGTTTACAGGTCGGGGAGCTGTTTTTT
TRBJ2-1 | - | TRBV11-3 | - | CASSLGGLDNEQFF | TGTGCCAGCAGCTTAGGAGGGTTGGACAATGAGCAGTTCTTC
TRBJ1-1 | - | TRBV10-3 | - | CAISENTGTNTEAFF | TGTGCCATCAGCGAAAACACAGGGACAAACACTGAAGCTTTCTTT
TRBJ2-7 | - | TRBV6-5 | - | CASSLTPYEQYF | TGTGCCAGCTCATTAACACCCTACGAGCAGTACTTC
TRBJ2-1 | - | TRBV4-1 | TRBD2 | CASSQGVAGRPYNEQFF | TGCGCCAGCAGCCAAGGGGTAGCGGGGAGACCCTACAATGAGCAGTTCTTC
TRBJ1-1 | - | TRBV11-2 | TRBD1 | CASRHLGQGRAEAFF | TGTGCCAGCCGCCATTTAGGACAGGGAAGGGCTGAAGCTTTCTTT
TRBJ2-7 | - | TRBV11-2 | TRBD1 | CASSGQGRYEQYF | TGTGCCAGCAGCGGACAGGGCCGCTACGAGCAGTACTTC
TRBJ1-5 | - | TRBV29-1 | - | CSVLDRHGQHF | TGCAGCGTTCTTGACAGGCACGGCCAGCATTTT
TRBJ1-3 | - | TRBV6-5 | - | CASIPGGLSGNTIYF | TGTGCCAGCATCCCGGGGGGTCTATCTGGAAACACCATATATTTT